This record looks at one T cell receptor (beta chain) sequence and its context. Which antigen it targets is not known. No base qualities exist here, and no much larger clone lies one base off it. The label giving this sample's time point can be read as: individuals recovered from natural SARS-CoV-2 infection. This sample is drawn from a study of Ad26.COV2.S vaccination and SARS-CoV-2 variants (dated by TCRdb to the early 2020s). Context from the whole study: The specificity and breadth of SARS-CoV-2-reactive T cell receptors after Ad26.COV2.S vaccination were assessed by TCRbeta repertoire sequencing. A total of 32 samples were included in the TCR-sequenced set, comprising roughly 20 Ad26.COV2.S vaccine recipients, 5 placebo recipients and 8 SARS-CoV-2 convalescent individuals.

CDR1 and CDR2 are read off the germline V gene as LGHNA and YNFKEQ. Including the terminal cysteine and phenylalanine, the CDR3 comprises 16 residues. The kept DNA is CDR3 alone, 48 bases in frame from the first base. Relative to germline, V is 1 base shorter and J is 7 bases shorter, with 17 bases between their ends. Broad study findings and their caveats: Compared with placebo recipients, Ad26.COV2.S recipients showed higher spike-specific TCR breadth (P = 0.0014). Vaccine and placebo recipients had comparable non-spike TCR breadth, which fits with the vaccine containing only spike. According to the authors, total T cell responses may have been underestimated by the TCR breadth and depth analyses. After vaccination, spike-specific CD8+ and CD4+ T cell responses were reported to show substantial breadth.

TCRbeta CDR3 regions were sequenced with the immunoSEQ Assay. After extraction, genomic DNA underwent amplification by bias-controlled multiplex PCR, followed by high-throughput sequencing. The original pipeline was this. To quantify the absolute abundance of every unique TCRbeta CDR3 region, sequences were collapsed and filtered. T cell fraction was estimated by normalization of TCRbeta template counts to usable DNA, with usable DNA being measured through amplification of reference genes present in all nucleated cells. Repertoire TCRs were annotated as SARS-CoV-2-specific by exact matching of V gene, CDR3 amino acid sequence and J gene to a known reactive TCR set. The reference SARS-CoV-2 TCR set was obtained from MIRA and was filtered for enrichment in COVID-19-positive ImmuneCODE repertoires, whereby public or cross-reactive TCRs were removed. Using the MIRA antigens, annotated TCRs were further analysed by specific ORF or by position within an ORF. Breadth was defined as annotated unique rearrangements over total unique productive rearrangements; depth was the summed frequency of those rearrangements. Two-sided Wilcoxon rank-sum tests were used to compare TCR breadth between groups. TCRdb re-hosts the immuneACCESS table, in-frame sequences only. Its copies lack some clones; in the studies checked, an unresolved V gene accounts for under half of them, and the cause for the rest is not known. From that table come the V and J calls and clone size; the DNA was used to work out D and trimming. In this sample the table shows tens of thousands of clones, around 83% of which occur a single time. About 45% of the sample lies in the top ten.

The sequence was collected from a human donor who had recovered from COVID-19. The chain is made from TRBV4-2 and TRBJ2-1; no D gene call is confident. The source material was peripheral blood, sampled after recovery from COVID-19. The nucleotide sequence is TGTGCCAGCAGCCAAGGGGGTTCCACTACCCTTAATGAGCAGTTCTTC. Translation gives CASSQGGSTTLNEQFF.